This entry lists 27 T cell receptor beta chains sequenced from one sample in a study of cytomegalovirus exposure and HLA in healthy donors. Primers included in the PCR were 60 Vbeta and 13 Jbeta primers. The assay was immunoSEQ multiplex PCR, and TCRdb's table has in-frame clones only and misses some. The repertoire holds some 120,000 clones, with 75% to 85% as singletons. Sequenced input: PBMCs. The receptors here all came from a male donor in good health and CMV-seronegative.

This sequence joins TRBV5-1 and TRBJ2-1, with D possibly TRBD2 on 5 matching bases. Germline-derived CDR1 and CDR2 are SGHRS and YFSETQ. The germline V and J ends were trimmed by 0 bases and 5 bases, with 21 bases remaining between them. CDR3 length equals 18 residues. CDR3 sequence (DNA): TGCGCCAGCAGCTTGGGAGGAGGTCTCCTCCGAAGCCACAATGAGCAGTTCTTC. It is translated as CASSLGGGLLRSHNEQFF.

This clone was seen more than once but under ten times. The chain has TRBV6-5 and TRBJ1-6; 9 nucleotides align to TRBD1. Trimming at V came to 10 bases and at J to 7 bases, leaving 11 bases not matched to a gene. This CDR3 has 15 amino acids. CDR1 is MNHEY and CDR2 is SVGAGI in the germline V gene. CDR3 sequence reads: CATRTSDRGNSPLHF. CDR3 coding DNA: TGTGCCACCCGGACTTCGGACAGGGGAAATTCACCCCTCCACTTT.

The gene calls are TRBV21-1 and TRBJ2-1; the D call of TRBD2 is as the table states it, not checked on the DNA. TRBV21-1 is a recognized pseudogene. This CDR3 has 19 amino acids. The CDR3 sequence is CASSKGVVRRECYYNEQFF. The CDR3 nucleotides are TGTGCCAGCAGCAAAGGGGTAGTTAGGCGGGAGTGTTACTACAATGAGCAGTTCTTC.

The chain has TRBV7-9 and TRBJ1-1, with unresolved D. The ends were cut back, 11 bases at V and 1 base at J, with 5 bases in the middle. CDR3 length equals 10 residues. Germline V lookup: CDR1 SEHNR, CDR2 FQNEAQ (reference sequence). The CDR3 protein is CAPGNTEAFF. In DNA, the CDR3 is TGTGCCCCCGGGAACACTGAAGCTTTCTTT.

This sequence joins TRBV25-1 and TRBJ2-2; no definite D call. V dropped 6 bases and J dropped 1 base, with 12 bases sitting between them. Looked up from germline, CDR1 is MGHDK and CDR2 is SYGVNS. The CDR3 covers 15 residues. CDR3 in amino acids: CASRAPRMNTGELFF. CDR3 DNA: TGTGCCAGCAGGGCACCCAGAATGAACACCGGGGAGCTGTTTTTT.

This chain joins TRBV27 and TRBJ2-7; TRBD2 matches 9 bases. This CDR3 is built from 14 residues. Germline loops: CDR1 MNHEY, CDR2 SMNVEV (reference sequence). The J segment lost 6 bases and the V segment lost 6 bases, leaving 9 bases of the junction unmatched. The CDR3 DNA reads as TGTGCCAGCAGACCTAGCGGGAATTCTGGCGAGCAGTACTTC. It codes for CASRPSGNSGEQYF.

This clone was seen only once. The chain joins TRBV5-1 to TRBJ1-2; weak D call: TRBD1 (6 bases). V was cut by 4 bases and J by 7 bases, with 23 bases left in between. The CDR3 runs to 16 residues. The V gene's germline CDR1 is SGHRS and CDR2 YFSETQ. The CDR3 reads CASSPWTSGVNVGYTF. CDR3 DNA sequence: TGCGCCAGCAGCCCCTGGACCTCAGGGGTTAATGTTGGCTACACCTTC.

The rearrangement uses TRBV4-2 and TRBJ1-1; tentative D call: TRBD1 (5 bases). Trimming pared 0 bases from V and 1 base from J, leaving 9 bases between. The CDR3 spans 15 residues. CDR1 LGHNA and CDR2 YNFKEQ come from the germline V gene. This chain's CDR3 is CASSQEGVGNTEAFF. In nucleotides, the CDR3 is TGTGCCAGCAGCCAAGAAGGGGTTGGGAACACTGAAGCTTTCTTT.

V usage is TRBV29-1 and J usage is TRBJ2-2; D might be TRBD2 (5 bases). CDR1 SQVTM and CDR2 ANQGSEA come from the germline V gene. The CDR3 loop spans 12 amino acids. Trimming took off 3 bases at V and 5 bases at J, with 7 bases between the two ends. CDR3 loop: CSVDSGTGELFF. In DNA form, the CDR3 reads TGCAGCGTTGACTCGGGGACCGGGGAGCTGTTTTTT.

The chain has TRBV21-1 and TRBJ2-7; the table's D gene call, TRBD2, was not cross checked with the DNA. TRBV21-1 has pseudogene status. The CDR3 sequence is 14 residues long. CDR3 amino acids: CASSDRDLGDEQYF. The DNA for the CDR3 is TGTGCCAGCAGCGACCGGGACTTAGGCGACGAGCAGTACTTC.

This clone appeared once. The V and J genes are TRBV13 and TRBJ2-4, with D perhaps TRBD1 (5 bases). CDR1 is PRHDT and CDR2 is FYEKMQ in the germline V gene (reference sequence). Between the trimmed V and J ends, which lost 0 bases and 12 bases, there was a span of 12 bases. This CDR3 is 13 amino acids long. DNA of the CDR3: TGTGCCAGCAGCTTAGGTGGGGCCGCCAGTCAGTACTTC. Its translation is CASSLGGAASQYF.

The sample holds one count of this clone. CDR3 nucleotides: TGTGCCAGCAGCGTCTTAGGGGACACCGGGGAGCTGTTTTTT. This sequence encodes CASSVLGDTGELFF. The rearrangement links TRBV9 to TRBJ2-2; possibly TRBD1 for D (5 bases). V lost 2 bases and J lost 3, with 8 bases in between. This CDR3 contains 14 residues. Germline V gene lookup returns CDR1 SGDLS and CDR2 YYNGEE.

The chain is built from TRBV5-1 and TRBJ2-1; tentative D call: TRBD1 (5 bases). The CDR3 sequence is 15 residues long. Trimming cost V 2 bases and J 0 bases, with 9 bases left between them. The V gene's germline CDR1 is SGHRS and CDR2 YFSETQ. The CDR3: CASSFQTGSYNEQFF. The CDR3 bases are TGCGCCAGCAGCTTTCAAACAGGCTCCTACAATGAGCAGTTCTTC.

The chain couples TRBV15 to TRBJ1-1, with 7 bases that match TRBD1. This CDR3 is 15 amino acids long. Germline CDR1 reads LNHNV; CDR2 reads YYDKDF (reference sequence). Trimming cost V 1 base and J 1 base; bases outside gene matches: 3. The CDR3 bases are TGTGCCACCAGCAGAGCCGGGACAGCGAACACTGAAGCTTTCTTT. Translated: CATSRAGTANTEAFF. Using reference TRBV15 and TRBJ1-1 for the parts outside the CDR3, the full variable domain is DAMVIQNPRYQVTQFGKPVTLSCSQTLNHNVMYWYQQKSSQAPKLLFHYYDKDFNNEADTPDNFQSRRPNTSFCFLDIRSPGLGDTAMYLCATSRAGTANTEAFFGQGTRLTVV.

This rearrangement joins TRBV5-1 to TRBJ1-4; TRBD1 agrees at 8 bases. The CDR3 totals 15 residues. Germline V gives CDR1 SGHRS, CDR2 YFSETQ. Trimming at V came to 3 bases and at J to 6 bases, leaving 7 bases not matched to a gene. CDR3 sequence: CASSSTGGFYEKLFF. The CDR3 region has the DNA TGCGCCAGCAGCTCAACAGGGGGATTTTATGAAAAACTGTTTTTT.

This chain uses TRBV9 with TRBJ2-5, with D perhaps matching TRBD1 (6 bases). Trimming left V 3 bases short and J 0 bases short, with 9 bases between. The CDR3 length is 14 residues. CDR1 is SGDLS and CDR2 is YYNGEE in the germline V gene. CDR3 amino acids: CASSGTGYQETQYF. DNA of the CDR3: TGTGCCAGCAGCGGAACAGGGTACCAAGAGACCCAGTACTTC.

This clone occurred a few times. The chain has TRBV4-1 and TRBJ1-5; 7 bases line up with TRBD1. CDR3 length: 16 residues. The J segment lost 6 bases and the V segment lost 1 base, leaving 9 bases of the junction unmatched. CDR1 and CDR2 (germline): MGHRA, YSYEKL. CDR3 nucleotide sequence: TGCGCCAGCAGCCAAGGGACGACAGGGTTTACTCAGCCCCAGCATTTT. It translates to CASSQGTTGFTQPQHF.

This chain connects TRBV4-1 to TRBJ2-7; possibly TRBD2 for D (6 bases). The CDR3 totals 18 residues. V dropped 0 bases and J dropped 5 bases, with 23 bases sitting between them. Germline loops: CDR1 MGHRA, CDR2 YSYEKL. The CDR3 protein is CASSQDRGGINMGHEQYF. Written as DNA, the CDR3 is TGCGCCAGCAGCCAAGATCGAGGAGGGATTAACATGGGCCACGAGCAGTACTTC.

This chain connects TRBV30 to TRBJ1-2, with TRBD1 identical over 7 bases. This CDR3 is built from 16 residues. Per germline, CDR1 GTSNPN and CDR2 SVGIG (reference sequence). V shed 3 bases, J shed 0 bases, and the junction held 10 bases outside the gene matches. This CDR3 reads CAWRLAGGSPNYGYTF. The CDR3 DNA reads TGTGCCTGGAGACTGGCAGGGGGAAGCCCTAACTATGGCTACACCTTC.

The chain joins TRBV7-2 to TRBJ2-7; 8 bases line up with TRBD2. Germline CDR1 is SGHTA and CDR2 is FQGNSA. V lost 0 bases and J lost 6; bases outside the gene matches: 4. The CDR3 length is 14 residues. The CDR3 protein is CASSLAAGGFEQYF. The CDR3, as DNA: TGTGCCAGCAGCTTAGCGGCGGGGGGCTTCGAGCAGTACTTC.

The CDR3 region has the DNA TGTGCCAGCAGCGGGGGGACTAATCAGCCCCAGCATTTT. Its translation: CASSGGTNQPQHF. The rearrangement uses TRBV5-4 and TRBJ1-5, with a weak D call TRBD1 (5 bases). V was clipped by 4 bases and J by 4 bases, with 9 bases between them. Germline V gives CDR1 SGHNT, CDR2 YYREEE (reference sequence). The CDR3 runs to 13 residues.

The table lists this clone with a few counts. V gene TRBV6-5 combines with J gene TRBJ1-1; D gene uncertain. The CDR3 length is 13 residues. Germline assignment: CDR1 MNHEY and CDR2 SVGAGI. Between the trimmed V and J ends, which lost 8 bases and 0 bases, there was a span of 10 bases. CDR3 in DNA: TGTGCCAGCCATTCAGAACTGAACACTGAAGCTTTCTTT. Its protein is CASHSELNTEAFF.

The rearrangement joins TRBV7-9 to TRBJ2-3, with D possibly TRBD2 on 6 matching bases. V lost 5 bases and J 2 bases, leaving 17 bases between the germline ends. Germline values: CDR1 SEHNR, CDR2 FQNEAQ (reference sequence). CDR3 length: 16 residues. CDR3 DNA sequence: TGTGCCAGCAGCGGACCCGGGACTTCGAACACAGATACGCAGTATTTT. It yields the protein CASSGPGTSNTDTQYF.

The chain is built from TRBV28 and TRBJ1-2; D gene unclear. Germline V CDR1 and CDR2: MDHEN, SYDVKM. CDR3 length equals 15 residues. V gave up 7 bases and J gave up 5 bases, with 20 bases separating them. The CDR3 sequence is CASIETLRQTYGYTF. CDR3 sequence (DNA): TGTGCCAGCATAGAAACTCTAAGGCAGACTTATGGCTACACCTTC.

The chain uses TRBV5-1 and TRBJ2-3; 9 nucleotides line up with TRBD2. The CDR3 totals 14 residues. The V gene's germline CDR1 is SGHRS and CDR2 YFSETQ. Trimming at V came to 2 bases and at J to 10 bases, leaving 8 bases not matched to a gene. This chain's CDR3 is CASSFSGRGASQYF. In nucleotides, the CDR3 is TGCGCCAGCAGCTTTAGCGGGAGAGGGGCATCGCAGTATTTT. The variable domain in full, with the rest retrieved from reference TRBV5-1 and TRBJ2-3, is KAGVTQTPRYLIKTRGQQVTLSCSPISGHRSVSWYQQTPGQGLQFLFEYFSETQRNKGNFPGRFSGRQFSNSRSEMNVSTLELGDSALYLCASSFSGRGASQYFGPGTRLTVL.

This chain joins TRBV6-6 and TRBJ1-1; 9 bases are a match to TRBD1. Germline CDR1 is MNHNY and CDR2 is SVGAGI (reference sequence). The CDR3 covers 14 residues. The V segment lost 6 bases and the J segment 5 bases; nucleotides outside the gene matches: 7. The CDR3 is CASSETGGGTEAFF. The CDR3 coding sequence is TGTGCCAGCAGCGAGACAGGGGGTGGAACTGAAGCTTTCTTT.

The rearrangement uses TRBV11-3 and TRBJ2-1; 7 bases match TRBD1. CDR3 length: 16 amino acids. CDR1 is SGHNT, CDR2 YENEEA, per germline. The junction had 10 bases not matched to a gene; V was cut back by 4 bases and J by 4 bases. The CDR3 loop reads CASSYTGTVPYNEQFF. CDR3 coding DNA: TGTGCCAGCAGCTACACCGGGACAGTTCCATACAATGAGCAGTTCTTC.